These 28 T cell receptor beta chains share one sample of origin, sequenced in a study of beta chain features in type 1 diabetes. General study results and limits: There was a moderate but significant shortening of TCRB CDR3s in all four CD4+ subsets of Type 1 diabetes patients.

Expressed TCRB transcripts were sequenced because the isolated RNA had all been reverse transcribed beforehand. The table came from immunoSEQ multiplex PCR; TCRdb's copy has only in-frame clones and leaves some out. The sample lists approximately 240,000 clones, around 16% occurring once. Antigen specificity for these receptors is unknown. The sample was naive CD4+ T cells from blood. These receptor sequences come from a man aged 25-45 years with type 1 diabetes.

CDR3 nucleotide sequence: TGTGCCAGCAGCTTGGGGGCAGGGCCCGGGGAAAAACTGTTTTTT. The encoded protein is CASSLGAGPGEKLFF. V usage is TRBV11-3 and J usage is TRBJ1-4; possibly TRBD1 for D (6 bases). The germline V and J ends were trimmed by 3 bases and 8 bases, with 16 bases remaining between them. The length of the CDR3 is 15 residues. Germline loops: CDR1 SGHNT, CDR2 YENEEA.

The chain carries TRBV30 and TRBJ2-1; D unclear. CDR1 and CDR2 from the germline V gene are GTSNPN and SVGIG (reference sequence). The germline V and J ends were trimmed by 1 base and 8 bases, with 15 bases remaining between them. The CDR3 has 14 residues. DNA for the CDR3: TGTGCCTGGAGTGACGAAACATTCATCTATGAGCAGTTCTTC. It encodes CAWSDETFIYEQFF.

The gene calls are TRBV7-8 and TRBJ2-5; TRBD1 matches at 7 bases. CDR1 and CDR2 from the germline V gene are SGHVS and FQNEAQ. This CDR3 has 16 amino acids. The trim removed 2 bases at V and 2 bases at J, leaving 8 bases unmatched. CDR3 coding DNA: TGTGCCAGCAGCTTACGACGGACAGGTTCTCAAGAGACCCAGTACTTC. Amino acids: CASSLRRTGSQETQYF.

The chain recombines TRBV28 with TRBJ2-3, with D possibly TRBD2 on 6 matching bases. Per the germline V gene, CDR1 is MDHEN and CDR2 is SYDVKM. The CDR3 consists of 16 residues. V lost 7 bases and J 1 base, leaving 18 bases between the germline ends. The DNA for the CDR3 is TGTGCCAGCACCCCGGGAGCCCGGATTGGCACAGATACGCAGTATTTT. The encoded protein is CASTPGARIGTDTQYF.

This clone was recorded a few times. This chain connects TRBV7-9 to TRBJ1-1; D not resolved. The CDR3 sequence is 11 residues long. Deletions cut 4 bases from V and 11 bases from J, with 11 bases between. Per the germline V gene, CDR1 is SEHNR and CDR2 is FQNEAQ (reference sequence). CDR3 DNA sequence: TGTGCCAGCAGCTCCGGGGAGGAGGCTTTCTTT. Translating gives CASSSGEEAFF.

This clone was found a few times. This chain links TRBV5-8 with TRBJ2-7, with D possibly matching TRBD1 (6 bases). V was shortened by 5 bases and J by 2 bases, with 17 bases between the two germline ends. The CDR3 is 15 residues long. From germline, CDR1 is SGHTS and CDR2 YDEGEE. CDR3 residues: CASSSRQGIAYEQYF. Written as DNA, the CDR3 is TGTGCCAGCAGTTCCCGGCAGGGGATTGCCTACGAGCAGTACTTC.

The chain links TRBV5-1 to TRBJ2-5; 10 bases align to TRBD1. This CDR3 region has 13 residues. Trimming cost V 4 bases and J 5 bases; bases outside gene matches: 2. In germline, CDR1 is SGHRS, CDR2 YFSETQ. This chain's CDR3 is CASSTGQGETQYF. CDR3 sequence (DNA): TGCGCCAGCAGCACGGGACAGGGGGAGACCCAGTACTTC.

V and J are TRBV7-2 and TRBJ2-7; D is perhaps TRBD2 (6 bases). Germline CDR1 SGHTA, CDR2 FQGNSA. Trimming cost V 1 base and J 3 bases, with 13 bases left between them. This CDR3 region has 15 residues. The CDR3 DNA reads as TGTGCCAGCAGCTTAGTGGAGGGTCTGGACTACGAGCAGTACTTC. Translation gives CASSLVEGLDYEQYF.

This clone was recorded a few times. V gene TRBV29-1 combines with J gene TRBJ2-7; TRBD1 matches at 9 bases. Trimming removed 4 bases from V and 2 bases from J; junction bases left unmatched: 6. This CDR3 comprises 14 residues. Germline assignment: CDR1 SQVTM and CDR2 ANQGSEA. The CDR3 DNA reads as TGCAGCGTTGGACCTAGACAGGGGGCCTACGAGCAGTACTTC. Its translation: CSVGPRQGAYEQYF.

This chain uses TRBV2 with TRBJ2-5; D is possibly TRBD2 (5 bases). The germline CDR1 and CDR2 sequences are SNHLY and FYNNEI. There are 14 residues in the CDR3. Trimming took off 8 bases at V and 4 bases at J, with 17 bases between the two ends. CDR3 in amino acids: CASARNEGGETQYF. CDR3 DNA sequence: TGTGCCAGCGCAAGAAACGAGGGTGGAGAGACCCAGTACTTC.

V gene TRBV2 combines with J gene TRBJ2-7, with 10 bases lining up with TRBD2. The CDR3 is 14 residues long. Germline V CDR1 and CDR2: SNHLY, FYNNEI. V shed 3 bases and J 6 bases; nucleotides not matched to a gene: 5. Here the CDR3 DNA reads TGTGCCAGCAGTGAGCGACTAGCGGGTACCGAGCAGTACTTC. Translated: CASSERLAGTEQYF.

This clone appeared a few times. The chain combines TRBV5-1 with TRBJ1-2; 7 nucleotides align to TRBD1. The CDR3 runs to 14 residues. The V gene's germline CDR1 is SGHRS and CDR2 YFSETQ. V was clipped by 5 bases and J by 0 bases; unmatched bases: 4. The CDR3 reads CASSSGQPNYGYTF. The CDR3 bases are TGCGCCAGCAGTTCGGGACAGCCTAACTATGGCTACACCTTC. Supplemented by reference TRBV5-1 and TRBJ1-2, the full variable domain reads KAGVTQTPRYLIKTRGQQVTLSCSPISGHRSVSWYQQTPGQGLQFLFEYFSETQRNKGNFPGRFSGRQFSNSRSEMNVSTLELGDSALYLCASSSGQPNYGYTFGSGTRLTVV.

The chain carries TRBV7-9 and TRBJ2-3; D not resolved. The CDR3 has 15 residues. Germline lookup yields CDR1 SEHNR and CDR2 FQNEAQ (reference sequence). Trimming left V 6 bases short and J 1 base short, with 14 bases between. CDR3 DNA sequence: TGTGCCAGCAGACGGAGAAGGGCGGGCACAGATACGCAGTATTTT. This codes for CASRRRRAGTDTQYF.

Details on this clone: Other DNA sequences in this specimen translate into the identical CDR3. The gene calls are TRBV29-1 and TRBJ1-1; 8 bases match TRBD1. Germline CDR1 reads SQVTM; CDR2 reads ANQGSEA. The CDR3 is 13 amino acids. V was pared by 4 bases and J by 0 bases, with 1 base of the junction left unmatched. The CDR3 sequence is CSVGQGLNTEAFF. Written as DNA, the CDR3 is TGCAGCGTTGGACAGGGGTTGAACACTGAAGCTTTCTTT.

This chain joins TRBV28 and TRBJ2-3; D is perhaps TRBD1 or TRBD2 (5 bases each). Trimming left V 2 bases short and J 8 bases short, with 8 bases between. Per germline, CDR1 MDHEN and CDR2 SYDVKM. This CDR3 has 12 residues. CDR3 DNA sequence: TGTGCCAGCAGTTTAACCGGGGCTACGCAGTATTTT. This translates into CASSLTGATQYF.

The chain uses TRBV29-1 and TRBJ2-5; TRBD2 matches at 10 bases. Looked up from germline, CDR1 is SQVTM and CDR2 is ANQGSEA. V was pared by 1 base and J by 4 bases, with 6 bases of the junction left unmatched. The CDR3 is made up of 15 amino acids. CDR3 amino acids: CSVEGIAGGRETQYF. DNA for the CDR3: TGCAGCGTTGAAGGTATAGCGGGAGGCAGAGAGACCCAGTACTTC.

This clone turned up a few times. J is TRBJ2-7 and V is TRBV30, with 7 bases matching TRBD2. The CDR3 spans 14 residues. The V and J ends lost 2 bases and 2 bases, in that order; junction bases with no gene match: 6. Germline V CDR1 and CDR2: GTSNPN, SVGIG (reference sequence). CDR3 region: CAWSTSSGTYEQYF. CDR3 DNA sequence: TGTGCCTGGAGTACGTCTAGCGGCACCTACGAGCAGTACTTC.

This chain uses TRBV19 with TRBJ2-1; D is possibly TRBD2 (6 bases). V was trimmed by 4 bases and J by 6 bases, leaving 13 bases between them. Germline assignment: CDR1 LNHDA and CDR2 SQIVND (reference sequence). The CDR3 has 14 amino acids. CDR3 coding DNA: TGTGCCAGTAGTACCAGGACGCGGGGCAATGAGCAGTTCTTC. The encoded protein is CASSTRTRGNEQFF.

This clone was seen more than once but under ten times. The J gene is TRBJ2-1, the V gene TRBV7-2, with unresolved D. Germline lookup yields CDR1 SGHTA and CDR2 FQGNSA. Deletions cut 5 bases from V and 0 bases from J, with 5 bases between. The CDR3 loop spans 13 amino acids. The CDR3 DNA is TGTGCCAGCAGCCGCGTCTCCTACAATGAGCAGTTCTTC. Its translation is CASSRVSYNEQFF.

The rearrangement links TRBV30 to TRBJ2-2, with D possibly being TRBD1 (6 bases). This CDR3 region has 15 residues. Germline V gene lookup returns CDR1 GTSNPN and CDR2 SVGIG (reference sequence). Trimming cost V 1 base and J 4 bases, with 13 bases left between them. The CDR3 DNA is TGTGCCTGGAGTGCTATCAGGGGTAGCACCGGGGAGCTGTTTTTT. Its translation: CAWSAIRGSTGELFF.

This clone was detected a few times. The J gene is TRBJ2-7, the V gene TRBV27; D unresolved. This CDR3 has 15 residues. Germline values: CDR1 MNHEY, CDR2 SMNVEV (reference sequence). V was cut by 2 bases and J by 3 bases, with 14 bases left in between. The CDR3 is CASSLNGAGDYEQYF. The CDR3 nucleotides read TGTGCCAGCAGTTTAAACGGAGCCGGTGACTACGAGCAGTACTTC.

V and J are TRBV23-1 and TRBJ2-7, with TRBD2 identical over 7 bases. TRBV23-1 is an open reading frame, and its role is uncertain. V lost 7 bases to trimming and J lost 2 bases; unmatched junction nucleotides: 8. The CDR3 is made up of 14 amino acids. This CDR3 is CASTVPGLTYEQYF. CDR3 nucleotide sequence: TGCGCCAGCACCGTTCCGGGACTAACCTACGAGCAGTACTTC.

The rearrangement links TRBV19 to TRBJ2-1; 10 bases agree with TRBD1. With V trimmed by 5 bases and J by 10 bases, 11 bases remained unmatched. CDR3 length: 15 amino acids. The germline V gene has CDR1 LNHDA and CDR2 SQIVND (reference sequence). Here the CDR3 reads CASSAFSGTGEEQFF. In nucleotides, the CDR3 is TGTGCCAGTAGTGCCTTCTCCGGGACAGGGGAAGAGCAGTTCTTC.

V is TRBV25-1 and J is TRBJ2-4; 7 bases align to TRBD1. V shed 9 bases and J 9 bases; nucleotides not matched to a gene: 5. The CDR3 extends over 11 amino acids. CDR1 and CDR2 from the germline V gene are MGHDK and SYGVNS. The CDR3, as DNA: TGTGCCAGTGGTGACAGGGTCATTCAGTACTTC. Translating gives CASGDRVIQYF.

The chain uses TRBV7-9 and TRBJ2-4; TRBD2 matches at 7 bases. From germline, CDR1 is SEHNR and CDR2 FQNEAQ (reference sequence). The J segment lost 6 bases and the V segment lost 1 base, leaving 6 bases of the junction unmatched. The length of the CDR3 is 15 residues. The DNA for the CDR3 is TGTGCCAGCAGCTTAGTGAGCGGGATAGGAAACATTCAGTACTTC. Amino acid sequence: CASSLVSGIGNIQYF.

The chain uses TRBV10-3 and TRBJ2-7, with a tentative D call TRBD1 (6 bases). Germline loops: CDR1 ENHRY, CDR2 SYGVKD. V lost 6 bases and J 0 bases, leaving 12 bases between the germline ends. This CDR3 is built from 14 residues. CDR3 nucleotide sequence: TGTGCCATCAGGACAGGCTTTCTCTCCTACGAGCAGTACTTC. This codes for CAIRTGFLSYEQYF.

This clone was detected only a few times. The V call is TRBV29-1, the J call TRBJ2-3; D is ambiguous. Trimming removed 5 bases from V and 3 bases from J, with 18 bases in between. The CDR3 is 15 amino acids. CDR1 is SQVTM, CDR2 ANQGSEA, per germline. The CDR3 nucleotides are TGCAGCGTTAGTCAGGCCAGCGCTACTACAGATACGCAGTATTTT. It codes for CSVSQASATTDTQYF.

This clone was detected a few times. The chain is built from TRBV7-2 and TRBJ2-5; D call uncertain. CDR3 length equals 14 residues. CDR1 and CDR2 (germline): SGHTA, FQGNSA. The V and J ends lost 5 bases and 2 bases respectively, with 12 bases between them. The CDR3 reads CASSTRRIQETQYF. The CDR3 nucleotides are TGTGCCAGCAGCACGCGACGGATACAAGAGACCCAGTACTTC. Supplemented by reference TRBV7-2 and TRBJ2-5, the full variable domain reads GAGVSQSPSNKVTEKGKDVELRCDPISGHTALYWYRQSLGQGLEFLIYFQGNSAPDKSGLPSDRFSAERTGGSVSTLTIQRTQQEDSAVYLCASSTRRIQETQYFGPGTRLLVL.